This TCR beta chain was found in a study of blood T cell repertoires in COVID-19. Study-wide context: Acute-phase and convalescent COVID-19 samples originated in the United States, Italy and Spain.

The CDR3 length is 17 residues. The germline V gene encodes CDR1 SGDLS and CDR2 YYNGEE. The junction had 11 bases not matched to a gene; V was cut back by 1 base and J by 4 bases. Method: immunoSEQ multiplex PCR; TCRdb's copy keeps in-frame clones and lacks some. The data contain around 300,000 clones, roughly 85% of them singletons. Study members were between about 18 and 95 years old and lived in some 26 US regions. Either two negative PCRs, clearance, or symptom resolution qualified Cohort 3 donors as recovered. Sequencing was performed on PBMCs or T cells enriched from blood (not recorded which). The chain is built from TRBV9 and TRBJ2-5; TRBD2 matches 9 bases. This receptor was identified in a woman aged 45-65 years who had recovered from COVID-19. This CDR3 reads CASSVHISGRGGETQYF. As DNA, the CDR3 is TGTGCCAGCAGCGTACATATTAGCGGGAGAGGCGGAGAGACCCAGTACTTC. Drawing the rest from reference TRBV9 and TRBJ2-5, the complete variable domain is DSGVTQTPKHLITATGQRVTLRCSPRSGDLSVYWYQQSLDQGLQFLIQYYNGEERAKGNILERFSAQQFPDLHSELNLSSLELGDSALYFCASSVHISGRGGETQYFGPGTRLLVL.